This TCR beta chain is drawn from a study of radiation and T cells in renal cell carcinoma. Overall study results and limits: Top tumor clonotypes rose in blood 2 weeks post-radiation, then contracted.

The germline CDR1 and CDR2 sequences are SGHNT and YENEEA. V was clipped by 2 bases and J by 6 bases, with 13 bases between them. CDR3 length: 15 amino acids. Measured with immunoSEQ multiplex PCR; TCRdb has only the in-frame clones, and not every one. The table shows 94,000 or so clones, with approximately 83% occurring only once. Noted time point: baseline pretreatment blood. Treatment given: 15 Gy SBRT to primary tumor, nephrectomy 4 weeks later. Blood was sampled at baseline, 2 weeks and 4 weeks after SBRT. The tumor was a clear cell renal cell carcinoma. As concerns this clone: Its cognate antigen is unknown.

The sample was blood, taken from a patient whose treatment included radiotherapy and nephrectomy. This receptor was identified in a man aged 55 to 69 with renal cell carcinoma. The V gene is TRBV11-3, the J gene TRBJ2-2; no reliable D call. The CDR3 sequence: CASSLLAWAPGELFF. In DNA form, the CDR3 reads TGTGCCAGCAGCTTATTGGCCTGGGCACCCGGGGAGCTGTTTTTT.